These 3 T cell receptor beta chains were sequenced from one sample in a study of shared clonotypes between healthy human individuals. Assay: immunoSEQ multiplex PCR; the TCRdb copy retains only in-frame clones and omits some. Altogether roughly 700,000 clones are present, 90% being singletons, with the ten largest covering roughly 36%. The sequenced sample consisted of memory CD8+ T cells from PBMCs. Documented subset: CD45RO+ cells pooled with CCR7-negative TemRA cells. The receptors were sampled from a young man in good health. Some clones in this sample may be carry-over from other donors' samples.

The chain carries TRBV30 and TRBJ2-6, with a possible D match to TRBD2 (5 bases). Germline V gene lookup returns CDR1 GTSNPN and CDR2 SVGIG (reference sequence). The V end lost 2 bases, the J end lost 4 bases, and 9 bases lay between the germline ends. The CDR3 has 14 residues. The CDR3 is CAWSSGSGANVLTF. The CDR3 DNA sequence: TGTGCCTGGAGTAGCGGTTCCGGGGCCAACGTCCTGACTTTC.

The CDR3 DNA is TGTGCCAGCAGCCCCCCCGTTCGTGTCGAGCAGTACTTC. Its protein product is CASSPPVRVEQYF. The chain links TRBV7-9 to TRBJ2-7, with unresolved D. The V gene lost 5 bases and the J gene lost 6 bases, with 14 bases spanning the gap. Germline loops: CDR1 SEHNR, CDR2 FQNEAQ (reference sequence). CDR3 length equals 13 residues.

A remark on this clone: Other nucleotide sequences from this sample produce the same CDR3. CDR3: CALQKRTSGRNEQFF. The CDR3 DNA follows: TGTGCCCTACAAAAACGGACTAGCGGGAGGAATGAGCAGTTCTTC. V and J are TRBV30 and TRBJ2-1, with TRBD2 matching 14 bases. This CDR3 region has 15 residues. In germline, CDR1 is GTSNPN, CDR2 SVGIG (reference sequence). Losses at the gene ends were 8 bases for V and 7 bases for J; bases not matched to a gene: 10.